Included here is one TCR beta chain sequence, with context. Clones were sequenced by immunoSEQ multiplex PCR, and TCRdb holds only the in-frame ones, with some missing. The sample lists more than 2 million clones; around 95% were seen once. The V gene's germline CDR1 is MGHDK and CDR2 SYGVNS. The CDR3 contains 14 residues. V lost 6 bases and J lost 7; bases outside the gene matches: 5. Naive CD8 populations comprised CD45RO-negative cells positively selected for CCR7, excluding terminally differentiated effector memory CD45RA+ cells. This entry comes from a study of shared clonotypes between healthy human individuals.

This chain joins TRBV25-1 and TRBJ1-4; 10 bases match TRBD1. The origin of this receptor is a man aged 18 to 29 in good health. Some clones in this sample may be carry-over from other donors' samples. The material sequenced was naive CD8+ T cells from PBMCs. CDR3 sequence (DNA): TGTGCCAGCAGCCGGGACAGGGGATCTGAAAAACTGTTTTTT. Translating it yields CASSRDRGSEKLFF. Looking up the rest from reference TRBV25-1 and TRBJ1-4 gives the full variable domain: EADIYQTPRYLVIGTGKKITLECSQTMGHDKMYWYQQDPGMELHLIHYSYGVNSTEKGDLSSESTVSRIRTEHFPLTLESARPSHTSQYLCASSRDRGSEKLFFGSGTQLSVL.